One sample yielded the 8 T cell receptor beta chains listed below, sequenced in a study of long-term antiretroviral therapy in people with HIV. immunoSEQ v3.0 was run at survey level. TCRdb's table, derived via immunoSEQ multiplex PCR, lists solely in-frame clones and lacks some. The repertoire consists of about 20,000 clones, with roughly 72% occurring once and the leading ten covering 15%. Material: unsorted PBMCs, obtained about 2.5 years before starting antiretroviral therapy. The receptors shown here come from a woman between 45 and 60 years old with HIV.

The chain couples TRBV4-1 to TRBJ2-1; 11 nucleotides match TRBD1. J gave up 6 bases and V 6 bases, and 7 bases lay outside the gene matches. Germline V gene lookup returns CDR1 MGHRA and CDR2 YSYEKL. The CDR3 extends over 15 amino acids. CDR3 region: CASSLRDRGTNEQFF. As DNA, the CDR3 is TGCGCCAGCAGTCTTAGGGACAGGGGGACCAATGAGCAGTTCTTC.

The gene calls are TRBV12-5 and TRBJ2-1, with D perhaps TRBD1 (9 bases). This CDR3 contains 14 residues. CDR1 LGHNT and CDR2 FRNRAP come from the germline V gene. V was cut by 4 bases and J by 9 bases, with 16 bases left in between. CDR3 DNA sequence: TGTGCTAGTGGTTCAGGGACAGGGACTAGTGAGCAGTTCTTC. This translates into CASGSGTGTSEQFF.

This clone has a handful of counts. This chain uses TRBV12-5 with TRBJ1-6; unclear D gene. The ends were cut back, 1 base at V and 9 bases at J, with 10 bases in the middle. The germline V gene has CDR1 LGHNT and CDR2 FRNRAP. This CDR3 has 14 residues. DNA for the CDR3: TGTGCTAGTGGTTTGGGTGGCAGTATTTCACCCCTCCACTTT. It yields the protein CASGLGGSISPLHF.

The chain combines TRBV30 with TRBJ2-7; D possibly corresponds to TRBD1 (6 bases). The V gene lost 2 bases and the J gene lost 1 base, with 12 bases spanning the gap. The germline gives CDR1 GTSNPN, CDR2 SVGIG (reference sequence). The CDR3 has 14 residues. Here the CDR3 reads CAWSPLDRSYEQYF. Here the CDR3 DNA reads TGTGCCTGGAGTCCTCTGGACAGATCCTACGAGCAGTACTTC.

Relative to its sample, this clone is medium-sized (0.01 to 0.1%). At one boundary the junction diverges from the germline segment, which might be a read error. The CDR3 is CASSPRGGAPTATQYF. The CDR3 DNA sequence: TGTGCCAGCAGTCCCCGGGGGGGGGCCCCCACAGCTACGCAGTATTTT. The chain has TRBV27 and TRBJ2-3, with 8 nucleotides matching TRBD2. This CDR3 contains 16 residues. In germline, CDR1 is MNHEY, CDR2 SMNVEV (reference sequence).

V is TRBV4-1 and J is TRBJ1-1; 7 nucleotides align to TRBD1. Germline loops: CDR1 MGHRA, CDR2 YSYEKL. The CDR3 extends over 15 amino acids. The V gene end was trimmed by 2 bases and the J gene end by 1 base; junction bases not matched to a gene: 4. For the CDR3, the DNA is TGCGCCAGCAGCCAACCCTGGACAGGGAACACTGAAGCTTTCTTT. Its translation is CASSQPWTGNTEAFF.

This clone was seen a few times. The chain has TRBV25-1 and TRBJ1-2, with a possible D match to TRBD1 (6 bases). CDR1 and CDR2 (germline): MGHDK, SYGVNS. Trimming took off 1 base at V and 6 bases at J, with 18 bases between the two ends. This CDR3 spans 16 amino acids. CDR3 nucleotide sequence: TGTGCCAGCAGTGAATCAACAGGGTTTGTTACGAATGGCTACACCTTC. Its translation: CASSESTGFVTNGYTF.

This clone was detected once. CDR3 nucleotides: TGTGCCAGCGCCAATACAGGGGCAAATCAGCCCCAGCATTTT. This codes for CASANTGANQPQHF. The gene calls are TRBV18 and TRBJ1-5; 7 bases align to TRBD1. Losses at the gene ends were 8 bases for V and 4 bases for J; bases not matched to a gene: 8. Per germline, CDR1 KGHSH and CDR2 LQKENI. This CDR3 has 14 amino acids.